Included here is one T cell receptor beta chain sequence, with context. Its antigen is not known. The record originates from a study of cytomegalovirus exposure and HLA in healthy donors. Study findings and constraints: Within an earlier analysis, most TCR beta V segments proved productive either about 87% or about 30% of the time. 150 or so TCR beta chains were listed as cytomegalovirus-associated.

Per the germline V gene, CDR1 is SGHAT and CDR2 is FQNNGV. J gave up 3 bases and V 0 bases, and 1 base lay outside the gene matches. The CDR3 runs 14 residues. The PCR had 60 Vbeta and 13 Jbeta primers. Assay used: immunoSEQ multiplex PCR; TCRdb lists only in-frame clones, some missing. In the table there are more than 95,000 clones, 15% to 20% of which are singletons. This chain uses TRBV11-2 with TRBJ2-7, with TRBD1 matching 8 bases. This TCR came from a female donor in good health and CMV-seropositive. Sequences were obtained from PBMCs. The CDR3 reads CASSLDRGHYEQYF. The CDR3 nucleotides are TGTGCCAGCAGCTTAGACAGGGGGCACTACGAGCAGTACTTC.